These T cell receptor beta chains were read from a single sample in a study of post-analysis software for immune sequencing data. TCRdb recomputed calls from the PCR reads with MiXCR, one row per CDR3 protein. The sample lists approximately 400,000 distinct CDR3 sequences; approximately 38% were seen once. The material sequenced was blood. The receptor source for this set is a girl aged 5 to 17 with multiple sclerosis. Both conserved end residues are trimmed from each CDR3. A clone size is listed for some rows: how often the clone was seen (once, few, many), or a class if it is expanded.

j_call: TRBJ1-6
v_call: TRBV5-1
clone_size: .
cdr3_aa: ASSYTTGGSYNSPLH

j_call: TRBJ2-5
v_call: TRBV5-4
clone_size: few
cdr3_aa: ASSTGQHQETQY

j_call: TRBJ2-1
v_call: TRBV7-2
clone_size: .
cdr3_aa: ASSLATSGGANEQF

j_call: TRBJ2-7
v_call: TRBV7-8
clone_size: few
cdr3_aa: ASSPKRGPSYNEQY

j_call: TRBJ2-1
v_call: TRBV7-9
clone_size: few
cdr3_aa: ASSLPTGEPLYNEQF

j_call: TRBJ2-7
v_call: TRBV29-1
clone_size: once
cdr3_aa: SAQGNLYYEQY

j_call: TRBJ2-7
v_call: TRBV11-3
clone_size: .
cdr3_aa: ASSPGGPESYEQY

j_call: TRBJ2-7
v_call: TRBV20-1
clone_size: few
cdr3_aa: SARAGAAYEQY

j_call: TRBJ2-7
v_call: TRBV3-1
clone_size: .
cdr3_aa: ASSQGDSGDITYEQY

j_call: TRBJ1-1
v_call: TRBV20-1
clone_size: .
cdr3_aa: SARDLDGQLPEAF

j_call: TRBJ1-2
v_call: TRBV12-3/TRBV12-4
clone_size: few
cdr3_aa: ASSLRRGIYGYT

j_call: TRBJ2-3
v_call: TRBV5-1
clone_size: few
cdr3_aa: ASASGGADTQY

j_call: TRBJ1-1
v_call: TRBV7-9
clone_size: .
cdr3_aa: ASSLIEWTEAF

j_call: TRBJ2-3
v_call: TRBV9
clone_size: .
cdr3_aa: ASSEGVSRVGDTQY

j_call: TRBJ2-1
v_call: TRBV20-1
clone_size: many
cdr3_aa: SLAGTGGFYNEQF

j_call: TRBJ1-2
v_call: TRBV29-1
clone_size: .
cdr3_aa: SVVPVPVGTGNGYT

j_call: TRBJ2-7
v_call: TRBV7-2
clone_size: many
cdr3_aa: ASSLARVDRAPEQY

j_call: TRBJ2-2
v_call: TRBV5-1
clone_size: few
cdr3_aa: ASSLRRYTGELF

j_call: TRBJ2-3
v_call: TRBV2
clone_size: few
cdr3_aa: ASSSKTTSTDTQY

j_call: TRBJ2-7
v_call: TRBV7-8
clone_size: few
cdr3_aa: ASSLVEGSSYEQY

j_call: TRBJ2-5
v_call: TRBV3-1
clone_size: .
cdr3_aa: ASSQGSSGETQY

j_call: TRBJ2-3
v_call: TRBV4-2
clone_size: .
cdr3_aa: ASSQGGPAGGAGTQY

j_call: TRBJ1-2
v_call: TRBV6-5
clone_size: .
cdr3_aa: ASSYLDLTYGYT

j_call: TRBJ1-1
v_call: TRBV29-1
clone_size: .
cdr3_aa: SVEDRWDGRGTEAF

j_call: TRBJ1-2
v_call: TRBV27
clone_size: few
cdr3_aa: ASSLLVAGGNYGYT

j_call: TRBJ2-1
v_call: TRBV24-1
clone_size: .
cdr3_aa: ATRDGGANNEQF

j_call: TRBJ2-1
v_call: TRBV20-1
clone_size: few
cdr3_aa: SATYGGHSYNEQF

j_call: TRBJ1-3
v_call: TRBV7-8
clone_size: .
cdr3_aa: ASSLRPQPSSGNTIY

j_call: TRBJ2-7
v_call: TRBV7-2
clone_size: few
cdr3_aa: ASSLGLGTYEQY

j_call: TRBJ1-2
v_call: TRBV12-3/TRBV12-4
clone_size: .
cdr3_aa: ASSRDRGGYT

j_call: TRBJ2-1
v_call: TRBV20-1
clone_size: .
cdr3_aa: SARDPRGAHNEQF

j_call: TRBJ2-3
v_call: TRBV27
clone_size: .
cdr3_aa: ASSLMGGVPDTQY

j_call: TRBJ2-7
v_call: TRBV4-2
clone_size: .
cdr3_aa: ASSQGEDLFYEQY

j_call: TRBJ2-4
v_call: TRBV3-1
clone_size: once
cdr3_aa: ASSQDPGSNEQY

j_call: TRBJ2-1
v_call: TRBV7-9
clone_size: .
cdr3_aa: ASSSEDNEQF

j_call: TRBJ2-2
v_call: TRBV12-3/TRBV12-4
clone_size: .
cdr3_aa: ASSLETGSFLTGELF

j_call: TRBJ1-4
v_call: TRBV6-5
clone_size: few
cdr3_aa: ASSYRETEKKLF

j_call: TRBJ2-3
v_call: TRBV7-9
clone_size: .
cdr3_aa: ASSLGQESY

j_call: TRBJ2-1
v_call: TRBV6-5
clone_size: .
cdr3_aa: ASRTGTGLRNEQF

j_call: TRBJ1-1
v_call: TRBV5-1
clone_size: .
cdr3_aa: ASSSSRTGPNTEAF